A selection of T cell receptor beta chains follows, all from one sample in a study of shared clonotypes between healthy human individuals. Clones were read by immunoSEQ multiplex PCR, and TCRdb kept only the in-frame ones, dropping some. The repertoire consists of about 450,000 clones, with roughly 85% occurring once and the leading ten covering approximately 12%. The sequencing input was PBMCs. The receptors here all came from a middle-aged woman in good health. Some clones in this sample may be carry-over from other donors' samples. The CDR3 runs from the conserved cysteine through the conserved F or W. D genes are given only for firm matches. Only some rows state a clone size, as once, few, many or a class for expanded clones.

V: TRBV7-3; size: -; D: TRBD1; J: TRBJ1-5; DNA: TGTGCCAGCAGCTTAACGTTAAGTGTGGGACAGGGGTTGGATCAGCCCCAGCATTTT; CDR3: CASSLTLSVGQGLDQPQHF
V: TRBV2; size: few; D: TRBD2; J: TRBJ2-3; DNA: TGTGCCAGCAGTGAAGCTTTGCGGGGAGGGGTAGATACGCAGTATTTT; CDR3: CASSEALRGGVDTQYF
V: TRBV9; size: -; D: TRBD2; J: TRBJ2-7; DNA: TGTGCCAGCAGCGTCTCGAATGGACTAGCGGGAGAAGGGTACGAGCAGTACTTC; CDR3: CASSVSNGLAGEGYEQYF
V: TRBV18; size: -; D: TRBD2; J: TRBJ2-3; DNA: TGTGCCAGCTCACCGACTAGCGGGAGCACAGATACGCAGTATTTT; CDR3: CASSPTSGSTDTQYF
V: TRBV11-2; size: -; D: -; J: TRBJ2-7; DNA: TGTGCCAGCAGCCTCCCGGGGGAGCAGTACTTC; CDR3: CASSLPGEQYF
V: TRBV7-9; size: -; D: TRBD1; J: TRBJ2-6; DNA: TGTGCCAGCAGTACCGGGACAGGGAAAAGCTCTGGGGCCAACGTCCTGACTTTC; CDR3: CASSTGTGKSSGANVLTF
V: TRBV23-1; size: -; D: TRBD2; J: TRBJ2-7; DNA: TGCGCCAGCAGTCAATGGACTAGCGGGAGCTCCTACGAGCAGTACTTC; CDR3: CASSQWTSGSSYEQYF
V: TRBV7-8; size: -; D: -; J: TRBJ2-1; DNA: TGTGCCAGCAGCTTTAGCGCAAGCTCCTACAATGAGCAGTTCTTC; CDR3: CASSFSASSYNEQFF
V: TRBV6-5; size: -; D: -; J: TRBJ2-2; DNA: TGTGCCAGCAGTTCCGGGAATACCGGGGAGCTGTTTTTT; CDR3: CASSSGNTGELFF
V: TRBV6-1; size: many; D: -; J: TRBJ2-2; DNA: TGTGCCAGCAGGACCTCGGTCGCGGCCACCGGGGAGCTGTTTTTT; CDR3: CASRTSVAATGELFF
V: TRBV5-1; size: -; D: -; J: TRBJ2-3; DNA: TGCGCCAGCAGCTTGTTTTCCGGGGAGGAAGATACGCAGTATTTT; CDR3: CASSLFSGEEDTQYF
V: TRBV7-9; size: -; D: -; J: TRBJ1-1; DNA: TGTGCCAGCAGCCTATCTGAAGCTTTCTTT; CDR3: CASSLSEAFF
V: TRBV15; size: -; D: -; J: TRBJ2-5; DNA: TGTGCCACCAGCAGAGACGGGGGATTGGGAGAGACCCAGTACTTC; CDR3: CATSRDGGLGETQYF
V: TRBV10-3; size: -; D: TRBD1; J: TRBJ1-5; DNA: TGTGCCATACGGGAAAGACAGGGGGACAATCAGCCCCAGCATTTT; CDR3: CAIRERQGDNQPQHF
V: TRBV5-1; size: -; D: TRBD2; J: TRBJ2-5; DNA: TGCGCCAGCAGCTACGTTTACGGGGGGCAAGAGACCCAGTACTTC; CDR3: CASSYVYGGQETQYF
V: TRBV7-9; size: -; D: -; J: TRBJ2-7; DNA: TGTGCCAGCAGCTTAGGGGGTTTCCACGAGCAGTACTTC; CDR3: CASSLGGFHEQYF
V: TRBV5-1; size: -; D: TRBD1; J: TRBJ1-1; DNA: TGCGCCAGCAGCTTGCTAGGGGGCGTCACTGAAGCTTTCTTT; CDR3: CASSLLGGVTEAFF
V: TRBV30; size: -; D: TRBD1; J: TRBJ1-5; DNA: TGTGCCTGGGGGGACAGCGAGTATAGCAATCAGCCCCAGCATTTT; CDR3: CAWGDSEYSNQPQHF
V: TRBV18; size: -; D: -; J: TRBJ1-5; DNA: TGTGCCAGCTCACCAAGTTCCGGGTCCCAGCCCCAGCATTTT; CDR3: CASSPSSGSQPQHF
V: TRBV11-2; size: once; D: -; J: TRBJ2-1; DNA: TGTGCCAGCAGCTTAGAGGGGGTCCTCTCCTACAATGAGCAGTTCTTC; CDR3: CASSLEGVLSYNEQFF